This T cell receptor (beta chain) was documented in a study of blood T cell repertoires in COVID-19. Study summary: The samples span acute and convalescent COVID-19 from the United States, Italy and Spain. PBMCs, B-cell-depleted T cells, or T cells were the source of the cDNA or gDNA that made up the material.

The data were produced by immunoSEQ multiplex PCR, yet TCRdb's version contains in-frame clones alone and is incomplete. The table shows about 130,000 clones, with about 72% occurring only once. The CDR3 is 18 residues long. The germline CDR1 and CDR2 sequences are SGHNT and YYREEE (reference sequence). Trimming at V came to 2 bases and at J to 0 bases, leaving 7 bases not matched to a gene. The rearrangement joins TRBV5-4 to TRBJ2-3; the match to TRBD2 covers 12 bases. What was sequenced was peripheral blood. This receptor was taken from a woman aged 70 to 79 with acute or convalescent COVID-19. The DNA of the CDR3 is TGTGCCAGCAGCTTCGGACTAGCGGGGAAGTCTAGCACAGATACGCAGTATTTT. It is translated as CASSFGLAGKSSTDTQYF.